Listed here are 11 T cell receptor beta chains from one sample, sequenced in a study of early T cells in non-severe SARS-CoV-2 infection. TCRdb ran MiXCR on the 5' RACE reads and lists one entry per CDR3 protein. The sample includes some 45,000 distinct CDR3 sequences, roughly 4.5% of them seen just once. What was sequenced was whole blood. The receptor set was obtained from an adult who was a healthcare worker with PCR-confirmed SARS-CoV-2 infection or an uninfected control (not recorded which).

This clonotype was counted at least ten times. The chain links TRBV7-6 to TRBJ2-2; tentatively, D is TRBD2 (5 bases). Per the germline V gene, CDR1 is SGHVS and CDR2 is FNYEAQ. The CDR3 is 16 residues long. V lost 1 base and J 6 bases, leaving 15 bases between the germline ends. Here the CDR3 DNA reads TGTGCCAGCAGCTTAGAAGAGTCTAGCCGGTCCGGGGAGCTGTTTTTT. This gives the protein CASSLEESSRSGELFF.

This clonotype was seen at least ten times. One junction end does not reproduce the germline sequence, and a read error may be involved. The chain employs TRBV5-1 and TRBJ2-3; D might be TRBD1 (6 bases). The CDR3 runs to 10 residues. From germline, CDR1 is SGHRS and CDR2 YFSETQ. CDR3 DNA: TGCGCCAGGCCGGGACACCTAACTCATTTT. Translation: CARPGHLTHF.

Many counts were recorded for this clonotype. The genes are TRBV27 and TRBJ2-7; D remains unclear. Germline lookup yields CDR1 MNHEY and CDR2 SMNVEV (reference sequence). This CDR3 contains 12 residues. Trimming cost V 4 bases and J 2 bases, with 6 bases left between them. Here the CDR3 reads CASSSQTYEQYF. DNA of the CDR3: TGTGCCAGCAGTTCCCAGACCTACGAGCAGTACTTC.

This clonotype was counted many times. This chain uses TRBV7-9 with TRBJ1-2; 7 nucleotides agree with TRBD1. Unmatched junction bases numbered 10, after V lost 5 bases and J lost 4 bases. This CDR3 spans 15 amino acids. Germline-derived CDR1 and CDR2 are SEHNR and FQNEAQ (reference sequence). The CDR3 protein is CASSPPLDRAYGYTF. The CDR3 DNA follows: TGTGCCAGCAGCCCCCCCTTAGACAGGGCCTATGGCTACACCTTC.

This clonotype appeared a few times. The chain uses TRBV7-3 and TRBJ2-3; weak D call: TRBD1 (6 bases). Germline V gene lookup returns CDR1 SGHTA and CDR2 FQGTGA. Trimming left V 6 bases short and J 6 bases short, with 16 bases between. This CDR3 comprises 14 residues. The CDR3 DNA reads as TGTGCCAGCAGTACTATGGGGGCGACGGATACGCAGTATTTT. This sequence encodes CASSTMGATDTQYF.

This clonotype came up many times. This sequence joins TRBV20-1 and TRBJ2-7; 11 nucleotides match TRBD1. V dropped 0 bases and J dropped 1; count of bases not matched to a gene: 5. Per the germline V gene, CDR1 is DFQATT and CDR2 is SNEGSKA (reference sequence). This CDR3 contains 16 residues. The CDR3 loop is CSARDQGQGGSYEQYF. The CDR3 DNA reads TGCAGTGCTAGAGATCAGGGACAGGGGGGATCCTACGAGCAGTACTTC.

This clonotype was picked up many times. The rearrangement joins TRBV24-1 to TRBJ2-3, with TRBD2 identical over 10 bases. The germline CDR1 and CDR2 sequences are KGHDR and SFDVKD. J gave up 1 base and V 4 bases, and 7 bases lay outside the gene matches. The CDR3 has 17 residues. The CDR3 DNA follows: TGTGCCACCAGTGAGTCGGGCAGCGGGAGGGGCACAGATACGCAGTATTTT. Translated: CATSESGSGRGTDTQYF.

This clonotype was seen at least ten times. This chain uses TRBV7-2 with TRBJ1-4; TRBD1 matches 8 bases. The CDR3 consists of 14 residues. CDR1 is SGHTA, CDR2 FQGNSA, per germline. J lost 8 bases, V lost 5 bases, and 7 bases had no gene match. As DNA, the CDR3 is TGTGCCAGCAGCCCACAGGGGGTAGGGGAAAAACTGTTTTTT. Protein: CASSPQGVGEKLFF.

This clonotype was picked up many times. This chain connects TRBV4-3 to TRBJ1-1; D gene uncertain. The germline CDR1 and CDR2 sequences are LGHNA and YSLEER. V lost 0 bases, J lost 3 bases, and 11 bases lay in between. This CDR3 is 15 amino acids long. Here the CDR3 DNA reads TGCGCCAGCAGCCAAGATTACCGGGAGGACACTGAAGCTTTCTTT. Encoded protein: CASSQDYREDTEAFF.

The V call is TRBV5-1, the J call TRBJ2-1; a possible D gene is TRBD2 (6 bases). The CDR3 has 14 residues. Trimming pared 7 bases from V and 7 bases from J, leaving 18 bases between. Germline V gives CDR1 SGHRS, CDR2 YFSETQ. The CDR3 nucleotides read TGCGCCAGCTGGGGGGTAGCAGCAGAAAATGAGCAGTTCTTC. It codes for CASWGVAAENEQFF.

This clonotype was recorded many times. CDR3 amino acids: CASSPRDGHEQYF. CDR3 nucleotide sequence: TGCGCCAGCAGCCCCCGGGACGGCCACGAGCAGTACTTC. The rearrangement joins TRBV5-1 to TRBJ2-7; D assignment may be TRBD1 or TRBD2 (5 bases each). Looked up from germline, CDR1 is SGHRS and CDR2 is YFSETQ. Trimming took 4 bases from V and 5 from J, leaving 13 bases between them. This CDR3 has 13 amino acids.